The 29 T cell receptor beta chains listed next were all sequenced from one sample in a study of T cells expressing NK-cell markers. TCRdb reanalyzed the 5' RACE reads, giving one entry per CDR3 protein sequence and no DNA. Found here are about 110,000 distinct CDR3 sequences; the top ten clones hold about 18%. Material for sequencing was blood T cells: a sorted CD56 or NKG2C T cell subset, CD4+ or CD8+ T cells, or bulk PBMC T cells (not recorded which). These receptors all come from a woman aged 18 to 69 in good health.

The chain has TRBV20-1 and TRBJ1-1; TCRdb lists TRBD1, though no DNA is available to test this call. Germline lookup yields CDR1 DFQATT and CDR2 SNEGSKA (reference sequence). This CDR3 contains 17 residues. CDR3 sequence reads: CSATPPGGTGGWGEAFF.

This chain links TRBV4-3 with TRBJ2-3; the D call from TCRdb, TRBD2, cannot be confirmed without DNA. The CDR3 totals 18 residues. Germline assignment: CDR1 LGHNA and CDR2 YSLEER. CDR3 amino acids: CASSQVLGLAGATDTQYF.

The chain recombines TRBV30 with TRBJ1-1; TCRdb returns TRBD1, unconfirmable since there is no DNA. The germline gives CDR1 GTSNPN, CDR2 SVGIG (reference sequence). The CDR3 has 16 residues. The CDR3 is CAWEPYRGPMNTEAFF.

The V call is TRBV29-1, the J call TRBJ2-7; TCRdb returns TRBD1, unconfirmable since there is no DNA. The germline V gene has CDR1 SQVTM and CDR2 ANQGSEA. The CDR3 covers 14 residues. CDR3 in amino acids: CSVLSGKKSYEQYF.

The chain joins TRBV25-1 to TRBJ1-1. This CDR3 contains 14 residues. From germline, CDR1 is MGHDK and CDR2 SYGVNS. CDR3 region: CASSGEMMNTEAFF. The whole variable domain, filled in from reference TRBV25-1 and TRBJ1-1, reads EADIYQTPRYLVIGTGKKITLECSQTMGHDKMYWYQQDPGMELHLIHYSYGVNSTEKGDLSSESTVSRIRTEHFPLTLESARPSHTSQYLCASSGEMMNTEAFFGQGTRLTVV.

CDR3 in amino acids: CAISESPGGAYGYTF. The V gene is TRBV10-3, the J gene TRBJ1-2; TCRdb outputs TRBD1, but without DNA this stays unchecked. The CDR3 runs to 15 residues. Germline-derived CDR1 and CDR2 are ENHRY and SYGVKD.

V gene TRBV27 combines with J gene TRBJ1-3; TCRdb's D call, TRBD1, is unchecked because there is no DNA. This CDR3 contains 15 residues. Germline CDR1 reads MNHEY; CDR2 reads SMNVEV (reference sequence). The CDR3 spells CASSPRTGPGNTIYF.

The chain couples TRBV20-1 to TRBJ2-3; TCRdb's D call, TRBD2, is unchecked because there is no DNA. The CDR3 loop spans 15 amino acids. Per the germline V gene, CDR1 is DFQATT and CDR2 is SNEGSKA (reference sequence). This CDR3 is CSATGGGRPEDTQYF.

CDR3 sequence reads: CASSLGGLAGTYEQYF. V usage is TRBV19 and J usage is TRBJ2-7; no DNA is available, so the TRBD2 call from TCRdb remains unchecked. Germline lookup yields CDR1 LNHDA and CDR2 SQIVND (reference sequence). CDR3 size: 16 residues. The variable domain in full, with the rest retrieved from reference TRBV19 and TRBJ2-7, is DGGITQSPKYLFRKEGQNVTLSCEQNLNHDAMYWYRQDPGQGLRLIYYSQIVNDFQKGDIAEGYSVSREKKESFPLTVTSAQKNPTAFYLCASSLGGLAGTYEQYFGPGTRLTVT.

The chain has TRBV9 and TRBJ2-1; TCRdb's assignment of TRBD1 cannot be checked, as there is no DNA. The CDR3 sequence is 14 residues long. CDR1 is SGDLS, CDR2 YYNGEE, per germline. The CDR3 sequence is CASSVASGGYEQFF.

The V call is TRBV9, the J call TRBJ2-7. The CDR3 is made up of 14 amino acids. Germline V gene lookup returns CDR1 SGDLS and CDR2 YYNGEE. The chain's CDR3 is CASSSHGGSYEQYF.

The CDR3 reads CASSERDLLTDTQYF. This chain joins TRBV9 and TRBJ2-3; the TCRdb D gene call, TRBD2, has no DNA to confirm it. Germline CDR1 SGDLS, CDR2 YYNGEE. This CDR3 spans 15 amino acids.

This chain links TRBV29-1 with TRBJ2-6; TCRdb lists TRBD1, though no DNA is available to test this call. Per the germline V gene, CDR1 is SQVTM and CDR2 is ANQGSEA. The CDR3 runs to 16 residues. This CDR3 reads CSVAATGSFGANVLTF.

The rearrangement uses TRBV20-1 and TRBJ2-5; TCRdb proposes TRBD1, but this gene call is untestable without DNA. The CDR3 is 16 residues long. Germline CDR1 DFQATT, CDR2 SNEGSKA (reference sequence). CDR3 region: CSALRGTMAPGETQYF.

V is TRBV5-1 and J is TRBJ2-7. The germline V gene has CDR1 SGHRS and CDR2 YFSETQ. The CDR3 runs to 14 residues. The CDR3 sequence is CASSLQRGNYEQYF.

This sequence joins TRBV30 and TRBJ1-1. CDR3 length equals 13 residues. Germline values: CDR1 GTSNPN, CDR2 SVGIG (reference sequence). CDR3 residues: CACGREGNTEAFF.

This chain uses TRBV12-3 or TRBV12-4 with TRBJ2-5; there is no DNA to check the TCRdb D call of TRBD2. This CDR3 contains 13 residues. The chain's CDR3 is CASIAGGGETQYF.

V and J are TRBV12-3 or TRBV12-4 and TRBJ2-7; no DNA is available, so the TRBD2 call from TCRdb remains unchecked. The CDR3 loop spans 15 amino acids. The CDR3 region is CASSPETPPTYEQYF.

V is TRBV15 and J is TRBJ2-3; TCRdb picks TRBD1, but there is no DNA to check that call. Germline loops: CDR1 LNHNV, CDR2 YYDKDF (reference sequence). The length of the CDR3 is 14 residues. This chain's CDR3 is CATRPGQGADTQYF.

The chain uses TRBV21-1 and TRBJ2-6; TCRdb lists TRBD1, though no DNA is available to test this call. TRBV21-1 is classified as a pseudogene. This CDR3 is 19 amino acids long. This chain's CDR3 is CASTPSPQRGFSGANVLTF.

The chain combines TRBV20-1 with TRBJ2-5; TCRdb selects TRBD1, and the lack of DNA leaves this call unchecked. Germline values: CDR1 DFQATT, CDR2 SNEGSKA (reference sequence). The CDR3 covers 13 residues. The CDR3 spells CSASTGGGETQYF.

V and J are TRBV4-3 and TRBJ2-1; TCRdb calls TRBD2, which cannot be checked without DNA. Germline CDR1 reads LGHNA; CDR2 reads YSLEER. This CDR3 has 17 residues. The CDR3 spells CASSQLPGLDSYNEQFF.

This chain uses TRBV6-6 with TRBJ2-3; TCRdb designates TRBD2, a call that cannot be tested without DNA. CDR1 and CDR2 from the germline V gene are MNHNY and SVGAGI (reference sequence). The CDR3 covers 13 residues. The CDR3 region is CASGGGVADTQYF.

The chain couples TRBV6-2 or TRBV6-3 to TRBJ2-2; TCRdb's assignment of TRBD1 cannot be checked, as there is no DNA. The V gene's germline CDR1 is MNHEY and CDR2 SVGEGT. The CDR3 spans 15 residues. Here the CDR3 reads CASSYLRPNTGELFF.

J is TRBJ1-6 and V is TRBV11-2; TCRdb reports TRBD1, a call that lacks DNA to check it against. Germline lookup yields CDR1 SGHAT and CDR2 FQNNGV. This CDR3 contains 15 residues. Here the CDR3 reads CASSLGAGVNSPLHF. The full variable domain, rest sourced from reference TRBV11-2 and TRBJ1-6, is EAGVAQSPRYKIIEKRQSVAFWCNPISGHATLYWYQQILGQGPKLLIQFQNNGVVDDSQLPKDRFSAERLKGVDSTLKIQPAKLEDSAVYLCASSLGAGVNSPLHFGNGTRLTVT.

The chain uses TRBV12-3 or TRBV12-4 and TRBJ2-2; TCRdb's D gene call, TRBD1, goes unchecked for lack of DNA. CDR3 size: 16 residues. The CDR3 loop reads CASSPPGGTPLNVLFF.

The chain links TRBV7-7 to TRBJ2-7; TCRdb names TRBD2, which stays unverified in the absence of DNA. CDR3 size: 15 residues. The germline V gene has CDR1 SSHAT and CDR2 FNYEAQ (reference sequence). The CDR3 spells CASSPGLAARYEQYF.

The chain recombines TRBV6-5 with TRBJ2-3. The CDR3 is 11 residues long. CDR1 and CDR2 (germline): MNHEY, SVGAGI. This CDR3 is CASSYAGTQYF.

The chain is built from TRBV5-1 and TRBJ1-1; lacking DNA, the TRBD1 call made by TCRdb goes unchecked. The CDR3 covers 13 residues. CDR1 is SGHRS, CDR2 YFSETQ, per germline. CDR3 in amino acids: CASSLQGNTEAFF. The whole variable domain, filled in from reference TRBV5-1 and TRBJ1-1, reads KAGVTQTPRYLIKTRGQQVTLSCSPISGHRSVSWYQQTPGQGLQFLFEYFSETQRNKGNFPGRFSGRQFSNSRSEMNVSTLELGDSALYLCASSLQGNTEAFFGQGTRLTVV.